These 21 T cell receptor beta chains originate from one sample sequenced in a study of blood T cells in healthy people across ages. A J-beta primer mix and a sample-barcoded 5' primer were used in a second PCR of about 6 to 12 cycles. One entry per CDR3 protein, called by TCRdb with MiXCR from the 5' RACE reads. The data hold about 290,000 distinct CDR3 sequences, with roughly 27% observed a single time. Specimen: blood. Receptors originate from an older woman in good health.

This chain uses TRBV7-9 with TRBJ2-1, with TRBD1 matching 10 bases. J was trimmed by 6 bases and V by 5 bases; bases with no gene match: 4. This CDR3 region has 14 residues. Germline lookup yields CDR1 SEHNR and CDR2 FQNEAQ (reference sequence). The CDR3 here is CASSTDRGFNEQFF. The CDR3 coding sequence is TGTGCCAGCAGCACGGACAGGGGGTTCAATGAGCAGTTCTTC.

This clonotype has more than one count but fewer than ten. This chain links TRBV19 with TRBJ2-5, with D uncertain. This CDR3 region has 12 residues. V lost 5 bases, J lost 2 bases, and 6 bases lay in between. The germline gives CDR1 LNHDA, CDR2 SQIVND (reference sequence). The CDR3 is CASSVPQETQYF. The CDR3, as DNA: TGTGCCAGTAGTGTGCCGCAAGAGACCCAGTACTTC.

This clonotype was observed many times. The CDR3 region has the DNA TGTGCCAGCAGCTCGTACTCTGGGGCCAACGTCCTGACTTTC. Translated, it gives CASSSYSGANVLTF. The V gene is TRBV3-1, the J gene TRBJ2-6; D ambiguous. In germline, CDR1 is LGHDT, CDR2 YNNKEL (reference sequence). The CDR3 is made up of 14 amino acids. V gave up 5 bases and J gave up 0 bases, with 5 bases separating them.

For the CDR3, the DNA is TGTGCCAGCAGCTCCAGCTATGGCTACACCTTC. This translates into CASSSSYGYTF. This rearrangement joins TRBV7-2 to TRBJ1-2; no reliable D call. The V end lost 4 bases, the J end lost 4 bases, and 4 bases lay between the germline ends. In germline, CDR1 is SGHTA, CDR2 FQGNSA. The CDR3 covers 11 residues. Filled out from reference TRBV7-2 and TRBJ1-2, the complete variable domain reads GAGVSQSPSNKVTEKGKDVELRCDPISGHTALYWYRQSLGQGLEFLIYFQGNSAPDKSGLPSDRFSAERTGGSVSTLTIQRTQQEDSAVYLCASSSSYGYTFGSGTRLTVV.

A few counts support this clonotype. The DNA for the CDR3 is TGTGCCAGCAGCTTAGGCCTGGTAGGTAGCGGGAATTACAATGAGCAGTTCTTC. Protein: CASSLGLVGSGNYNEQFF. The chain carries TRBV13 and TRBJ2-1, with 8 bases fitting TRBD2. The CDR3 is 18 amino acids. Germline V lookup: CDR1 PRHDT, CDR2 FYEKMQ (reference sequence). J was trimmed by 4 bases and V by 0 bases; bases with no gene match: 11.

CDR3 sequence: CASSAGTGRTRGDEQFF. For the CDR3, the DNA is TGTGCCAGCAGTGCCGGGACAGGGAGGACCAGAGGGGATGAGCAGTTCTTC. This chain uses TRBV6-6 with TRBJ2-7, with 9 bases matching TRBD1. The DNA end lines up better with TRBJ2-1; the J call may be wrong. Looked up from germline, CDR1 is MNHNY and CDR2 is SVGAGI (reference sequence). This CDR3 has 17 residues.

The chain recombines TRBV5-1 with TRBJ2-1, with 10 bases that match TRBD2. Trimming took 5 bases from V and 6 from J; bases not matched to a gene: 11. Germline CDR1 SGHRS, CDR2 YFSETQ. CDR3 length equals 16 residues. CDR3 region: CASRRDSSGSVNEQFF. DNA of the CDR3: TGCGCCAGCAGACGGGACTCTAGCGGGAGTGTCAATGAGCAGTTCTTC.

The table lists this clonotype with a few counts. J is TRBJ2-5 and V is TRBV12-3 or TRBV12-4, with 9 bases identical to TRBD2. The DNA end lines up better with TRBJ2-7; the J call may be wrong. This CDR3 region has 14 residues. CDR3 sequence reads: CASSLGGTSTEQYF. CDR3 bases: TGTGCCAGCAGTTTAGGAGGGACTAGCACCGAGCAGTACTTC.

The genes are TRBV7-2 and TRBJ2-7; D is uncertain. The better agreement between TRBJ2-1 and the DNA end casts doubt on the J call. In germline, CDR1 is SGHTA, CDR2 FQGNSA. This CDR3 is 13 amino acids long. DNA of the CDR3: TGTGCCAGCAGCTTATTGGGGTACAATGAGCAGTTCTTC. This translates into CASSLLGYNEQFF.

This clonotype was observed a handful of times. The chain is built from TRBV7-2 and TRBJ1-1; D not certain. CDR1 and CDR2 (germline): SGHTA, FQGNSA. V shed 2 bases and J shed 8 bases, with 6 bases lying between them. This CDR3 is built from 11 residues. The DNA of the CDR3 is TGTGCCAGCAGCTTATTTCTAGAAGCTTTCTTT. It translates to CASSLFLEAFF.

This clonotype showed up just once. The chain is built from TRBV15 and TRBJ2-7, with 9 nucleotides matching TRBD1. This CDR3 has 14 amino acids. The germline CDR1 and CDR2 sequences are LNHNV and YYDKDF (reference sequence). J lost 5 bases, V lost 1 base, and 3 bases had no gene match. This chain's CDR3 is CATSRGDRDHEQYF. The CDR3 DNA reads TGTGCCACCAGCAGAGGGGACAGGGACCACGAGCAGTACTTC.

In this sample, this clonotype turned up a few times. In nucleotides, the CDR3 is TGTGCCAGCAGTACCATGACAGGGTTGTTTGAGACCCAGTACTTC. It codes for CASSTMTGLFETQYF. The chain employs TRBV6-1 and TRBJ2-5; 7 bases line up with TRBD1. Trimming cost V 5 bases and J 5 bases; bases outside gene matches: 11. This CDR3 is built from 15 residues. Germline assignment: CDR1 MNHNS and CDR2 SASEGT.

A few counts support this clonotype. A read error is possible here, since a much larger clone lies one base away. The gene calls are TRBV7-6 and TRBJ2-7, with a possible D match to TRBD1 (6 bases). Trimming took off 1 base at V and 2 bases at J, with 12 bases between the two ends. CDR1 is SGHVS, CDR2 FNYEAQ, per germline. The CDR3 is 15 residues long. CDR3 coding DNA: TGTGCCAGCAGCTTAGAAGACAGGAATGCCTACGAGCAGTACTTC. Translating gives CASSLEDRNAYEQYF.

The table lists this clonotype with a few counts. CDR3: CASSSAEPGNTIYF. The DNA for the CDR3 is TGCGCCAGCAGCTCCGCGGAACCTGGAAACACCATATATTTT. This chain joins TRBV5-1 and TRBJ1-3, with D uncertain. The V gene's germline CDR1 is SGHRS and CDR2 YFSETQ. CDR3 size: 14 residues. The V gene lost 3 bases and the J gene lost 2 bases, with 9 bases spanning the gap.

The chain combines TRBV25-1 with TRBJ2-5; TRBD2 matches 8 bases. V shed 6 bases, J shed 5 bases, and the junction held 8 bases outside the gene matches. Germline CDR1 MGHDK, CDR2 SYGVNS. CDR3 length: 14 amino acids. CDR3 protein: CASSAGTSDETQYF. The DNA for the CDR3 is TGTGCCAGCAGCGCGGGGACTAGTGACGAGACCCAGTACTTC.

This clonotype was detected ten times or more. The chain combines TRBV11-2 with TRBJ2-3, with D possibly being TRBD2 (5 bases). CDR1 is SGHAT, CDR2 FQNNGV, per germline. There are 15 residues in the CDR3. Trimming cost V 0 bases and J 0 bases, with 7 bases left between them. CDR3 in amino acids: CASSLEAASTDTQYF. CDR3 sequence (DNA): TGTGCCAGCAGCTTAGAAGCGGCAAGCACAGATACGCAGTATTTT. The variable domain in full, with the rest retrieved from reference TRBV11-2 and TRBJ2-3, is EAGVAQSPRYKIIEKRQSVAFWCNPISGHATLYWYQQILGQGPKLLIQFQNNGVVDDSQLPKDRFSAERLKGVDSTLKIQPAKLEDSAVYLCASSLEAASTDTQYFGPGTRLTVL.

Only a few counts were recorded for this clonotype. One end of the junction fails to match germline, which may point to a read error. The rearrangement joins TRBV7-7 to TRBJ2-3, with 11 bases lining up with TRBD2. CDR1 SSHAT and CDR2 FNYEAQ come from the germline V gene (reference sequence). There are 18 residues in the CDR3. CDR3 loop: CASSRGLAGGVETDTQYF. CDR3 bases: TGTGCTAGCAGTAGGGGGCTAGCGGGAGGTGTGGAGACAGATACGCAGTATTTT. Complete variable domain (other parts from reference TRBV7-7 and TRBJ2-3): GAGVSQSPRYKVTKRGQDVTLRCDPISSHATLYWYQQALGQGPEFLTYFNYEAQPDKSGLPSDRFSAERPEGSISTLTIQRTEQRDSAMYRCASSRGLAGGVETDTQYFGPGTRLTVL.

Ten or more counts support this clonotype. The J gene is TRBJ1-5, the V gene TRBV28; TRBD1 matches 9 bases. This CDR3 is built from 15 residues. V shed 6 bases and J 5 bases; nucleotides not matched to a gene: 8. CDR1 and CDR2 from the germline V gene are MDHEN and SYDVKM. The CDR3 DNA sequence: TGTGCCAGCAGCTCGTCCGGGACAGGGTATCAGCCCCAGCATTTT. This codes for CASSSSGTGYQPQHF. The variable domain in full, with the rest retrieved from reference TRBV28 and TRBJ1-5, is DVKVTQSSRYLVKRTGEKVFLECVQDMDHENMFWYRQDPGLGLRLIYFSYDVKMKEKGDIPEGYSVSREKKERFSLILESASTNQTSMYLCASSSSGTGYQPQHFGDGTRLSIL.

The chain uses TRBV20-1 and TRBJ2-2; 7 positions match TRBD2. The ends lost 0 bases at V and 3 bases at J; junction bases unmatched: 4. This CDR3 spans 15 amino acids. The germline V gene encodes CDR1 DFQATT and CDR2 SNEGSKA (reference sequence). CDR3 DNA: TGCAGTGCTAGAGAATGGCTAGCGGACACCGGGGAGCTGTTTTTT. It is translated as CSAREWLADTGELFF.

The V gene is TRBV5-1, the J gene TRBJ2-4; tentative D call: TRBD1 (6 bases). There are 16 residues in the CDR3. With 0 bases removed from V and 1 base from J, the gap between germline ends came to 11 bases. The V gene's germline CDR1 is SGHRS and CDR2 YFSETQ. For the CDR3, the DNA is TGCGCCAGCAGCTTGGCTGCAGGGGTGGCCAAAAACATTCAGTACTTC. This codes for CASSLAAGVAKNIQYF. The entire variable domain, with the rest obtained from reference TRBV5-1 and TRBJ2-4, is as follows: KAGVTQTPRYLIKTRGQQVTLSCSPISGHRSVSWYQQTPGQGLQFLFEYFSETQRNKGNFPGRFSGRQFSNSRSEMNVSTLELGDSALYLCASSLAAGVAKNIQYFGAGTRLSVL.

V and J are TRBV9 and TRBJ2-5; D not certain. The DNA end is more similar to TRBJ2-1, so the J call may be wrong. CDR3 length: 11 amino acids. In germline, CDR1 is SGDLS, CDR2 YYNGEE. CDR3 sequence (DNA): TGTGCCAGCAGCGGCGGCCCCGAGCAGTTCTTC. It is translated as CASSGGPEQFF.